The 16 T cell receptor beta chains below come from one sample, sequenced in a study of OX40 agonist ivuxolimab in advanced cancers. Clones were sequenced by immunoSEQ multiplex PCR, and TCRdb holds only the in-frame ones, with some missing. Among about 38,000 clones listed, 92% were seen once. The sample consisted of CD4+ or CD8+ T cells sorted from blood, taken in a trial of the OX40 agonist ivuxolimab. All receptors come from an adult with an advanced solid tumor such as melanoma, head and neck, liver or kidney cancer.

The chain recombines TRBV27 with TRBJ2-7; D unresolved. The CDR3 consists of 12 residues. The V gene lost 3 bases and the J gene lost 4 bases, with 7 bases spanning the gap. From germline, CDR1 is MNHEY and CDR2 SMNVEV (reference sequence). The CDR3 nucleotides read TGTGCCAGCAGTTTGATGGGATACGAGCAGTACTTC. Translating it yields CASSLMGYEQYF.

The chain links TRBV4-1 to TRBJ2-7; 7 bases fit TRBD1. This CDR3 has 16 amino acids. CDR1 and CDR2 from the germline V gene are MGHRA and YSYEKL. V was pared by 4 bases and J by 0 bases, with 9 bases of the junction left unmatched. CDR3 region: CASSRTGTESSYEQYF. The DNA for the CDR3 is TGCGCCAGCAGCCGCACCGGGACAGAAAGCTCCTACGAGCAGTACTTC.

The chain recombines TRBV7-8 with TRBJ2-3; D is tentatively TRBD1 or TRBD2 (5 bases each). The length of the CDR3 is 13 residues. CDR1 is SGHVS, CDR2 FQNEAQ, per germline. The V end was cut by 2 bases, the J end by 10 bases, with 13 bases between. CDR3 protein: CASSLSLLGAQYF. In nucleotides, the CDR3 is TGTGCCAGCAGCTTAAGCCTACTGGGGGCGCAGTATTTT.

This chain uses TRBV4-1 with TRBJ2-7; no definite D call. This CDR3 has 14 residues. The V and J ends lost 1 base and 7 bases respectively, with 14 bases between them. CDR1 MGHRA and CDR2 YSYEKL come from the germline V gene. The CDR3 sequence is CASSQVLPSVEQYF. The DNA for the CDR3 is TGCGCCAGCAGCCAAGTCCTACCTTCGGTGGAGCAGTACTTC.

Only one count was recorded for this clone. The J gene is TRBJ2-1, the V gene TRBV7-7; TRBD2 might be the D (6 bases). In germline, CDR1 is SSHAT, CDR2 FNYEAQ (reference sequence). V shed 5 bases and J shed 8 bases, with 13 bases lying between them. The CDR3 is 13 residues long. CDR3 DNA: TGTGCCAGCAGCGAGGGACTCCGGCATGAGCAGTTCTTC. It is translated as CASSEGLRHEQFF.

CDR3 sequence (DNA): TGTGCCAGCAGCAACTTTAGGGACAGGGGAATTGCCGGGGAGCTGTTTTTT. This gives the protein CASSNFRDRGIAGELFF. J is TRBJ2-2 and V is TRBV13; TRBD1 agrees at 10 bases. The CDR3 is 17 residues long. The V and J ends lost 5 bases and 6 bases, in that order; junction bases with no gene match: 12. Per germline, CDR1 PRHDT and CDR2 FYEKMQ (reference sequence).

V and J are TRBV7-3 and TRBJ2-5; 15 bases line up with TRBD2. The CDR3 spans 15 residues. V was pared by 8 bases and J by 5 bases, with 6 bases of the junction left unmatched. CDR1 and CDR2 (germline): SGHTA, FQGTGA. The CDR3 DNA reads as TGTGCCAGCGGACTAGCGGGAGGGCCCTCGGAGACCCAGTACTTC. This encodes CASGLAGGPSETQYF.

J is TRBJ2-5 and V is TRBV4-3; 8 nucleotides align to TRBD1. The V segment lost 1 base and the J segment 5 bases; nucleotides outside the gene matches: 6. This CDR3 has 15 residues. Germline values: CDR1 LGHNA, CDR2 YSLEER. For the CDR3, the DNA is TGCGCCAGCAGCCAAGGGACAGGGAGCGGGGAGACCCAGTACTTC. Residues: CASSQGTGSGETQYF.

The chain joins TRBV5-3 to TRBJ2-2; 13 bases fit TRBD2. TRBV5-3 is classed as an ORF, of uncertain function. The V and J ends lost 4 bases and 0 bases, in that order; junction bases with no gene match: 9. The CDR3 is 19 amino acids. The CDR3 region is CARSPGTSGKGANTGELFF. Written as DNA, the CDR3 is TGTGCCAGAAGCCCCGGGACTAGCGGGAAAGGGGCGAACACCGGGGAGCTGTTTTTT.

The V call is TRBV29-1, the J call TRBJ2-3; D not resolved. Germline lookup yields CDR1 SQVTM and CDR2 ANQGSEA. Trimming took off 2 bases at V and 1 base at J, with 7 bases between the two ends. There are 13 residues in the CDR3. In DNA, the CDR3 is TGCAGCGTTGAAAAAGACCGCACAGATACGCAGTATTTT. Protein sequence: CSVEKDRTDTQYF.

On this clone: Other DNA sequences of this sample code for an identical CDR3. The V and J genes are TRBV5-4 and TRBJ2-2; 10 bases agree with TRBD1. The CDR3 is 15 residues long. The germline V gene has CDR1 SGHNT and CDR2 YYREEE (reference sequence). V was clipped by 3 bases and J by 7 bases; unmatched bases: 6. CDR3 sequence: CASSSGTGAGGELFF. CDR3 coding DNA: TGTGCCAGCAGCTCTGGGACAGGGGCGGGCGGGGAGCTGTTTTTT.

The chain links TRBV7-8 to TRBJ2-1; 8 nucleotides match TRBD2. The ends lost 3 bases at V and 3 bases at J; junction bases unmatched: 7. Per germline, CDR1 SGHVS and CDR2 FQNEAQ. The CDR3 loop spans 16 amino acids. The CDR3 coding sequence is TGTGCCAGCAGCTTCCTTAGCGGGGAAAACTACAATGAGCAGTTCTTC. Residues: CASSFLSGENYNEQFF.

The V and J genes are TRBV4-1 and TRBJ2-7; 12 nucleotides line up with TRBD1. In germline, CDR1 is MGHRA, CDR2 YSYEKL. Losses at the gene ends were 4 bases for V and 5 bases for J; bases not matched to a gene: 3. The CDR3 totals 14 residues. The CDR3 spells CASSPGQGANEQYF. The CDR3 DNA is TGCGCCAGCAGCCCGGGACAGGGGGCGAACGAGCAGTACTTC.

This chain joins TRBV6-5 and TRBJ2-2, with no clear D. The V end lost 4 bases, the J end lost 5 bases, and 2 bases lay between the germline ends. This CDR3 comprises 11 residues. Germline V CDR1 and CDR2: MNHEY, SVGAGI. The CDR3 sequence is CASSSTGELFF. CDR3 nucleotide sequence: TGTGCCAGCAGTTCAACCGGGGAGCTGTTTTTT.

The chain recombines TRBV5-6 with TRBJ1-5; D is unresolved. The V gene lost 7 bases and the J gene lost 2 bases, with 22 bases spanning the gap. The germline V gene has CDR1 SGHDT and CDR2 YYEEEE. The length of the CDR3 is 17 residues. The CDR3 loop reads CASPRGPSRAGNQPQHF. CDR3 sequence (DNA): TGTGCCAGCCCTCGTGGCCCCTCTCGAGCGGGCAATCAGCCCCAGCATTTT.

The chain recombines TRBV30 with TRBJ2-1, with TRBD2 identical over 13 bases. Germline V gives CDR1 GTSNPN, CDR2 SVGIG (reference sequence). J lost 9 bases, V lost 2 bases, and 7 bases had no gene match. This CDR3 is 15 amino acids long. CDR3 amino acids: CAWSIGLAGVGEQFF. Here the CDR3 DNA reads TGTGCCTGGAGTATCGGACTAGCGGGAGTTGGTGAGCAGTTCTTC.